This TCR beta chain came from a study of T-cell reconstitution after alpha-beta-depleted transplantation in children. General observations from the study: Several hundred expanded graft clones reportedly supplied alpha-beta T cells about two months after transplant.

The germline V gene encodes CDR1 SGHKS and CDR2 YYEKEE (reference sequence). Trimming removed 0 bases from V and 10 bases from J, with 14 bases in between. The CDR3 has 15 amino acids. The library targeted TCRbeta and was prepared with unique molecular identifiers. TCRdb processed the PCR reads anew with MiXCR; each CDR3 protein has one entry. The repertoire holds a few hundred thousand distinct CDR3 sequences, with about 45% as singletons. The sample holds a few counts of this clonotype. Its antigen is as yet unknown. The sequences come from PBMCs, collected before TCRalphabeta/CD19-depleted stem cell transplant. The chain has TRBV5-5 and TRBJ1-6; D call uncertain. The TCR was taken from a girl aged 2 to 10 with aplastic anemia, due to receive a stem cell transplant. CDR3 loop: CASSLAPDPTSPLHF. CDR3 nucleotides: TGTGCCAGCAGCTTGGCCCCAGATCCTACGTCACCCCTCCACTTT.